Listed here is a single T cell receptor beta chain. This entry comes from a study of shared T cell receptors in the human thymus. Repertoires were generated with immunoSEQ multiplex PCR, while TCRdb's copy carries only in-frame clones and drops some. The data contain hundreds of thousands of clones, approximately 89% of them seen just once; the ten biggest clones take up roughly 0.0089%. The CDR3 contains 17 residues. Per the germline V gene, CDR1 is SGHTS and CDR2 is YDEGEE. The trim removed 6 bases at V and 1 base at J, leaving 16 bases unmatched. The data were also submitted as part of a second study, on human thymus T cells. That paper adds: The people who donated were healthy Finnish babies having corrective surgery for congenital heart defects. Thymic tissue was derived from resections collected during corrective heart surgery. Apparent bias marked the V and J gene usage of thymic and blood repertoires. Related work found strong thymic repertoire overlap between unrelated individuals.

Sequencing used thymocytes. The rearrangement joins TRBV5-8 to TRBJ2-7; 7 nucleotides match TRBD1. The source is a boy less than two years old with a congenital heart defect. The chain's CDR3 is CASTDCQTGSGSYEQYF. CDR3 nucleotides: TGTGCCAGCACCGACTGCCAGACAGGGTCCGGGTCCTACGAGCAGTACTTC. Drawing the rest from reference TRBV5-8 and TRBJ2-7, the complete variable domain is EAGVTQSPTHLIKTRGQQATLRCSPISGHTSVYWYQQALGLGLQFLLWYDEGEERNRGNFPPRFSGRQFPNYSSELNVNALELEDSALYLCASTDCQTGSGSYEQYFGPGTRLTVT.